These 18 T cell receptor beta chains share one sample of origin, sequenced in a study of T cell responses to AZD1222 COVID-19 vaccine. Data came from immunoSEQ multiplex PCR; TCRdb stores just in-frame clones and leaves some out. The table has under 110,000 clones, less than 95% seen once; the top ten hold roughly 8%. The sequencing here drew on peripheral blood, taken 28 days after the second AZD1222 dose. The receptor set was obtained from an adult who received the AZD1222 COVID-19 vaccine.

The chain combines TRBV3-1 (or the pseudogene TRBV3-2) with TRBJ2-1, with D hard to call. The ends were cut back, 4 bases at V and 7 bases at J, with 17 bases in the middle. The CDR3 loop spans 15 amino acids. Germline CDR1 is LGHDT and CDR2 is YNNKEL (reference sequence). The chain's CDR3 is CASSPSSPGVNEQFF. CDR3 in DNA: TGTGCCAGCAGCCCCTCGAGTCCTGGGGTTAATGAGCAGTTCTTC.

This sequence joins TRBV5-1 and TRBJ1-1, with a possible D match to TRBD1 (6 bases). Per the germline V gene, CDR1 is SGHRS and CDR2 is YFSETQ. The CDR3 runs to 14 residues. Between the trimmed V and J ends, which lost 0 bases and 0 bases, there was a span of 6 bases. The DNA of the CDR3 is TGCGCCAGCAGCTTGGGGACAGTGAACACTGAAGCTTTCTTT. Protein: CASSLGTVNTEAFF.

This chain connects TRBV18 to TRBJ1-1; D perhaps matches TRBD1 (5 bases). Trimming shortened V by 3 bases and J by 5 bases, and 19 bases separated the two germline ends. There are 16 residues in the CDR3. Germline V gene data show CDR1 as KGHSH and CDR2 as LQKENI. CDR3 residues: CASSPGAGWGGTEAFF. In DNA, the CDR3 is TGTGCCAGCTCACCCGGGGCAGGTTGGGGCGGGACTGAAGCTTTCTTT.

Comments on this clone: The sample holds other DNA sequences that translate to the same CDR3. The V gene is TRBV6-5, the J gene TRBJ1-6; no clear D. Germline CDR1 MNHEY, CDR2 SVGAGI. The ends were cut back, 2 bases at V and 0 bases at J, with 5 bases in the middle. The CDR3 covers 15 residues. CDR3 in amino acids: CASSYASSYNSPLHF. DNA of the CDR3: TGTGCCAGCAGTTACGCCAGCTCCTATAATTCACCCCTCCACTTT.

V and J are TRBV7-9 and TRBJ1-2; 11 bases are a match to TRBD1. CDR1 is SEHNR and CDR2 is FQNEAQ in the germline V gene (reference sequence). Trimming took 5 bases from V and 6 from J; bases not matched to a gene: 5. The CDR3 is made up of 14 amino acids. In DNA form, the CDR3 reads TGTGCCAGCAGCCCAGGGGGACAGGGGGATGGCTACACCTTC. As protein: CASSPGGQGDGYTF. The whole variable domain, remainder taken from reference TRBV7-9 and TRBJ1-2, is DTGVSQNPRHKITKRGQNVTFRCDPISEHNRLYWYRQTLGQGPEFLTYFQNEAQLEKSRLLSDRFSAERPKGSFSTLEIQRTEQGDSAMYLCASSPGGQGDGYTFGSGTRLTVV.

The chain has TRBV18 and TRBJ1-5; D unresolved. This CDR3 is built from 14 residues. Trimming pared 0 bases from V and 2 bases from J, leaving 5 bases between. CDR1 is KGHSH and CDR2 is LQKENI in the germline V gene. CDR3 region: CASSPPTGNQPQHF. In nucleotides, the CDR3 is TGTGCCAGCTCACCACCGACTGGCAATCAGCCCCAGCATTTT.

DNA of the CDR3: TGTGCCTGGAAGGTAGGGACAGGTACCTCACCCCTCCACTTT. Translated: CAWKVGTGTSPLHF. The chain combines TRBV30 with TRBJ1-6, with TRBD1 identical over 8 bases. This CDR3 is 14 amino acids long. Germline loops: CDR1 GTSNPN, CDR2 SVGIG (reference sequence). Trimming removed 4 bases from V and 10 bases from J; junction bases left unmatched: 9.

The CDR3 sequence: CASSPLQVAYEQYF. The CDR3 DNA sequence: TGTGCCAGTTCGCCATTACAGGTTGCCTACGAGCAGTACTTC. The chain has TRBV19 and TRBJ2-7; D might be TRBD1 (5 bases). Trimming took 8 bases from V and 2 from J, leaving 16 bases between them. Germline V gene lookup returns CDR1 LNHDA and CDR2 SQIVND (reference sequence). This CDR3 is 14 amino acids long.

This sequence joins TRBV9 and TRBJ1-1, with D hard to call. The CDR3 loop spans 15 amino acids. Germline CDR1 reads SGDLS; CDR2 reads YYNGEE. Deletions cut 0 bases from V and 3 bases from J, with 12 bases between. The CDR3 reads CASSVGTGQDTEAFF. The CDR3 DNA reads TGTGCCAGCAGCGTAGGAACTGGTCAGGACACTGAAGCTTTCTTT.

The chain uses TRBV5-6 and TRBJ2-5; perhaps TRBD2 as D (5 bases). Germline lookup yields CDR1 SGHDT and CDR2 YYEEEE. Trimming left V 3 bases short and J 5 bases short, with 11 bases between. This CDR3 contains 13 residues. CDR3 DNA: TGTGCCAGCAGCTCGGGAAAACCGGAGACCCAGTACTTC. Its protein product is CASSSGKPETQYF.

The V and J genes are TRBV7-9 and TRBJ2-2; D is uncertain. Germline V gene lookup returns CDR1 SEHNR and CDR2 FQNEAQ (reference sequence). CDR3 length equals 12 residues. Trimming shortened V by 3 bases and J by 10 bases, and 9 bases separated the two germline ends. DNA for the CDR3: TGTGCCAGCAGCTTCAATACCCCGGAGCTGTTTTTT. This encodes CASSFNTPELFF.

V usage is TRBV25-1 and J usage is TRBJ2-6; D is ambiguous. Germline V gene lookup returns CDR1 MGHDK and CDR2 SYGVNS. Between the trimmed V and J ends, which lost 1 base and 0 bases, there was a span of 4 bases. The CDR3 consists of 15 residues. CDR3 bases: TGTGCCAGCAGTGAATCCGGCTCTGGGGCCAACGTCCTGACTTTC. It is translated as CASSESGSGANVLTF.

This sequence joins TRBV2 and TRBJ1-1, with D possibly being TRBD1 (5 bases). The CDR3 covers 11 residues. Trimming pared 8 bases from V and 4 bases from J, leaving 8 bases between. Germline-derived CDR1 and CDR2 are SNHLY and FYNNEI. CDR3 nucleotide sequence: TGTGCCAGCCGCGGGGGCACTGAAGCTTTCTTT. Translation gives CASRGGTEAFF. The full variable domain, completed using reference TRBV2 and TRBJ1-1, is EPEVTQTPSHQVTQMGQEVILRCVPISNHLYFYWYRQILGQKVEFLVSFYNNEISEKSEIFDDQFSVERPDGSNFTLKIRSTKLEDSAMYFCASRGGTEAFFGQGTRLTVV.

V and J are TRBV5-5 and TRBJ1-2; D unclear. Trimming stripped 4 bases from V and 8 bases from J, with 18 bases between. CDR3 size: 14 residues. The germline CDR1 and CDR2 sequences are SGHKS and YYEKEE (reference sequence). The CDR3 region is CASSPGRHGRGYTF. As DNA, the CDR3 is TGTGCCAGCAGCCCGGGCAGGCATGGAAGGGGCTACACCTTC.

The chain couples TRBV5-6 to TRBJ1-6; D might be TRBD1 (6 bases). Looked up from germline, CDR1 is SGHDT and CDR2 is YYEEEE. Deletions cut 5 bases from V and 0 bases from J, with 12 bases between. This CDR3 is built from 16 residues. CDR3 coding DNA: TGTGCCAGCAGACGTACAGGGCTCTCCTATAATTCACCCCTCCACTTT. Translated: CASRRTGLSYNSPLHF.

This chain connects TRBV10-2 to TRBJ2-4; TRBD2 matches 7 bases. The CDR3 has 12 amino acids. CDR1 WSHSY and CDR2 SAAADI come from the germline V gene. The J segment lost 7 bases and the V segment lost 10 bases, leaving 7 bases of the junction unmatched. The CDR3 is CATGGGRNIQYF. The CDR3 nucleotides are TGCGCCACGGGGGGAGGGCGGAACATTCAGTACTTC.

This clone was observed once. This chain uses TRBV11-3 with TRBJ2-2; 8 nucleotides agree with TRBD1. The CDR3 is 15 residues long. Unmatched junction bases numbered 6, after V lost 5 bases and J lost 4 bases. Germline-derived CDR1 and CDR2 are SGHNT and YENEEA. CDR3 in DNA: TGTGCCAGCAGCCCGGACAGGGTGAGCACCGGGGAGCTGTTTTTT. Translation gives CASSPDRVSTGELFF.

This chain's CDR3 is CSARAGDEQYF. CDR3 in DNA: TGCAGTGCTAGAGCGGGGGACGAGCAGTACTTC. This chain joins TRBV20-1 and TRBJ2-7, with a weak D call TRBD2 (6 bases). There are 11 residues in the CDR3. CDR1 DFQATT and CDR2 SNEGSKA come from the germline V gene (reference sequence). Trimming left V 1 base short and J 5 bases short, with 6 bases between.